Listed here is a single TCR beta chain. Its target is unknown. The CDR3 has 15 amino acids. Trimming stripped 5 bases from V and 1 base from J, with 14 bases between. Per germline, CDR1 MNHEY and CDR2 SMNVEV (reference sequence). The data stem from a study of cytomegalovirus exposure and HLA in healthy donors. PCR was performed using 60 Vbeta and 13 Jbeta primers. Measured with immunoSEQ multiplex PCR; TCRdb has only the in-frame clones, and not every one. There are roughly 190,000 clones in the sample; about four fifths occur only once, and about 3.4% lies in the top ten. Broader study findings: When analyzed later, the rates of TCR association showed variation by HLA locus, with DRB1 the most and HLA-C the fewest. The authors reported that TCR beta sequences could predict HLA-A and HLA-B alleles. These predictions were accurate for most subjects in the first cohort. According to reports, the classifier identified cytomegalovirus status with high specificity and sensitivity.

Sequenced material: PBMCs. The TCR sequence derives from a man aged 40-55 years in good health and CMV-seropositive. This sequence joins TRBV27 and TRBJ1-1; D is ambiguous. The CDR3 spells CASSQLPSANTEAFF. Written as DNA, the CDR3 is TGTGCCAGCAGTCAACTCCCCTCCGCGAACACTGAAGCTTTCTTT.